This TCR beta chain stems from a study of T cell changes during pregnancy in multiple sclerosis. Only one count was recorded for this clone. This CDR3 region has 17 residues. The germline V gene has CDR1 GTSNPN and CDR2 SVGIG (reference sequence). V gave up 4 bases and J gave up 2 bases; unmatched junction bases: 17. The method was immunoSEQ multiplex PCR; TCRdb's version includes in-frame clones alone and lacks a portion of them. The data contain 60,000 or so clones, around nine tenths of them seen just once; the ten biggest clones take up about 5.2%. The chain combines TRBV30 with TRBJ2-7; 7 bases are shared with TRBD1. The TCR comes from a human donor whose cells served as feeder cells for cultures in a pregnancy study. Sequencing used peripheral blood from another person, used as feeder cells. This CDR3 reads CAWTTAKPDRVAYEQYF. The CDR3 bases are TGTGCCTGGACGACTGCAAAGCCCGACAGGGTGGCCTACGAGCAGTACTTC.